Listed below are T cell receptor beta chains from one sample, sequenced in a study of T-cell reconstitution after alpha-beta-depleted transplantation in children. A single record per CDR3 protein comes from TCRdb applying MiXCR to the PCR reads. The table has tens of thousands of distinct CDR3 sequences, roughly 4.9% seen once; the top ten hold 18%. Sequencing used PBMCs, mostly from graft donor cells, obtained 180 days after TCRalphabeta/CD19-depleted stem cell transplant. The receptors originated from a boy younger than two who had a stem cell transplant for acute myeloid leukemia, so the T cells may come from the graft donor. Each CDR3 is given with its conserved first and last residue. The D gene is left open where the match is weak. Clone size, where shown, is once, few, many, or a class for clones that have expanded.

many,TRBD1,TRBJ2-7,TRBV7-2,CASSTGQGGAYEQYF,TGTGCCAGCAGCACTGGACAGGGTGGGGCCTACGAGCAGTACTTC
many,TRBD2,TRBJ2-7,TRBV11-2,CASSLGAGNGYEQYF,TGTGCCAGCAGCTTAGGAGCGGGGAACGGATACGAGCAGTACTTC
-,-,TRBJ2-5,TRBV20-1,CSARDFDQKETQYF,TGCAGTGCTAGAGACTTTGACCAGAAAGAGACCCAGTACTTC
many,-,TRBJ2-2,TRBV7-8,CASSFNRATGELFF,TGTGCCAGCAGCTTCAACAGGGCCACCGGGGAGCTGTTTTTT
many,-,TRBJ1-5,TRBV14,CASSQRQAPNQPQHF,TGTGCCAGCAGCCAGCGACAGGCTCCCAATCAGCCCCAGCATTTT
many,-,TRBJ2-3,TRBV13,CASSFRSGLPGADTQYF,TGTGCCAGCAGCTTCCGCTCGGGACTCCCCGGGGCGGATACGCAGTATTTT
many,-,TRBJ1-1,TRBV30,CAWSVAPNTEAFF,TGTGCCTGGAGTGTAGCCCCGAACACTGAAGCTTTCTTT
many,TRBD1,TRBJ1-1,TRBV6-5,CASSYRQGGSTEAFF,TGTGCCAGCAGTTACAGACAGGGTGGTAGCACTGAAGCTTTCTTT
many,-,TRBJ1-6,TRBV3-1,CASSQETRGARDSPLHF,TGTGCCAGCAGCCAAGAGACGAGGGGGGCCCGGGATTCACCCCTCCACTTT
many,-,TRBJ2-7,TRBV12-3/TRBV12-4,CASTTSPQGNEQYF,TGTGCCAGCACCACTTCGCCCCAGGGGAACGAGCAGTACTTC
many,-,TRBJ2-7,TRBV20-1,CSARVGGLFEQYF,TGCAGTGCTAGAGTCGGGGGACTCTTCGAGCAGTACTTC
many,TRBD1,TRBJ2-7,TRBV29-1,CSVEDLNEGQKGYEQYF,TGCAGCGTTGAAGATCTTAATGAGGGACAGAAAGGCTACGAGCAGTACTTC
many,TRBD2,TRBJ2-3,TRBV12-3/TRBV12-4,CASSWTSGNTDTQYF,TGTGCCAGCAGTTGGACTAGCGGAAACACAGATACGCAGTATTTT
many,TRBD1,TRBJ1-5,TRBV25-1,CASSETGAGGQPQHF,TGTGCCAGCAGTGAGACAGGGGCCGGGGGACAGCCCCAGCATTTT
many,-,TRBJ2-3,TRBV15,CATSRGGGPTDTQYF,TGTGCCACCAGCAGAGGTGGGGGCCCCACAGATACGCAGTATTTT
many,TRBD1,TRBJ1-2,TRBV12-3/TRBV12-4,CASSLRPGGNYGYTF,TGTGCCAGCAGTTTACGGCCAGGGGGGAACTATGGCTACACCTTC
many,TRBD1,TRBJ1-1,TRBV6-2/TRBV6-3,CASSPGQVNTEAFF,TGTGCCAGCAGCCCCGGACAGGTGAACACTGAAGCTTTCTTT
many,-,TRBJ2-7,TRBV5-6,CASAGGGTLYEQYF,TGTGCCAGCGCCGGAGGGGGAACGCTCTACGAGCAGTACTTC